The entry below gives a single T cell receptor beta chain sequence along with its context. As processed by the authors: Nucleated cell counts were estimated from reference gene primer amplification. Profiled with immunoSEQ multiplex PCR; TCRdb holds only in-frame clones, not every one. D and trimming were read from the DNA, whereas the V and J calls and clone size are those reported in that table. The sample has fewer than 150,000 clones, 70% to 90% seen once. This specimen belongs to a study of blood T cell repertoires in COVID-19. Overall study: Samples of COVID-19 (acute and convalescent) were obtained from the United States, Italy and Spain. In each case, the material was cDNA or gDNA derived from T cells, B-cell-depleted T cells, or PBMCs.

The CDR3 totals 13 residues. Trimming left V 2 bases short and J 8 bases short, with 8 bases between. Germline V gene lookup returns CDR1 SGHRS and CDR2 YFSETQ. This clonotype was sampled from a woman of 80 years or more with acute or convalescent COVID-19. V gene TRBV5-1 combines with J gene TRBJ1-6; D is unresolved. The sequenced sample was peripheral blood. For the CDR3, the DNA is TGCGCCAGCAGCTTAGACCGGGATTCACCCCTCCACTTT. As protein: CASSLDRDSPLHF.